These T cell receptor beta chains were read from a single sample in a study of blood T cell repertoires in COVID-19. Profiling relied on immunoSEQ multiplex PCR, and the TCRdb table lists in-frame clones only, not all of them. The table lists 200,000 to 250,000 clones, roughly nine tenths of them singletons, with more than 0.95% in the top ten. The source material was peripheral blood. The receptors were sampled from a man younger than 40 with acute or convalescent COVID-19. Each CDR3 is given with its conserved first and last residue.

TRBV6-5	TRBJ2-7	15	CASSYGAASSYEQYF
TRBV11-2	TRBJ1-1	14	CASSRGQMNTEAFF
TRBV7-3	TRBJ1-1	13	CASSLFTKPEAFF
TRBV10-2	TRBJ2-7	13	CASSDPGWKGQYF
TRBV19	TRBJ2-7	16	CASSTGQGIISYEQYF
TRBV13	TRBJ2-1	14	CASSPRDRGNEQFF
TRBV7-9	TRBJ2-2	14	CASSFGPNTGELFF
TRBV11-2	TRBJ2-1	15	CASSFTSGSLGEQFF
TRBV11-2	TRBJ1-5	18	CASSLDFRGPWGNQPQHF
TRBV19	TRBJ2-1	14	CASSAGLANNEQFF
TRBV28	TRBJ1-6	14	CASRSGTGRTPLHF
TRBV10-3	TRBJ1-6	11	CAAGRSSPLHF
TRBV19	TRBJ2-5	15	CASSILAGHGQTQYF
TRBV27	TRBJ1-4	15	CASSLMAGFNEKLFF
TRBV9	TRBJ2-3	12	CASSAFTDTQYF
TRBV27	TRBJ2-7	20	CASSSTPQAKRTSGAYEQYF
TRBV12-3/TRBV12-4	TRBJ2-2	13	CASRQGAFGELFF
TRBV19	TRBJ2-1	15	CASTDSGGAYNEQFF
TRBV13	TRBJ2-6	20	CASSLVMLKGPDSGANVLTF
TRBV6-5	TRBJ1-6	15	CASTGQVAGNSPLHF
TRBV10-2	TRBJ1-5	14	CASSGQGPNQPQHF
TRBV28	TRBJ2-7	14	CASSLGQGNYEQYF
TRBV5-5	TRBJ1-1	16	CASSLLIQGSNTEAFF
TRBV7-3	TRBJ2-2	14	CASRVLAAGGELFF
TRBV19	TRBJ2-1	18	CASSRDRVSLSGYNEQFF
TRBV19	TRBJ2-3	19	CASSFRATGTGRGTDTQYF
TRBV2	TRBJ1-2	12	CASSEVGHGYTF
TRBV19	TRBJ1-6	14	CASSDPGVRSPLHF
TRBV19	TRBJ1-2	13	CASSIRGRGGYTF
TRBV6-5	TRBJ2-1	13	CASSRDSVGEQFF
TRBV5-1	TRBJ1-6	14	CASSLDSGNSPLHF
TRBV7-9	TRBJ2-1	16	CASSSFRGQGYNEQFF
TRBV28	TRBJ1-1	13	CASSLIGNTEAFF
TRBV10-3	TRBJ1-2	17	CAISLGTGVGVDYGYTF
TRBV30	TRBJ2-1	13	CASQTGGRDEQFF
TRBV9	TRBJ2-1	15	CASSVSGTPGGEQFF
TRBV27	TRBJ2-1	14	CASSLVGQYNEQFF
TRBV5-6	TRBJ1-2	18	CASSLGPHPGTGFYGYTF
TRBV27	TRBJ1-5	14	CASSLTEDNQPQHF
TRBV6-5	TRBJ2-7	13	CASSSLTGVGQYF
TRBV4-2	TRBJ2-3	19	CASSQGARMKREGTDTQYF
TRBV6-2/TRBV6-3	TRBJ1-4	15	CASSATGRAKIQLFF
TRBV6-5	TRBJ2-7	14	CASSTRTGGGEQYF
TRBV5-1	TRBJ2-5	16	CASSDSIQRRQETQYF
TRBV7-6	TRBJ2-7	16	CASSPTGTSGSDEQYF
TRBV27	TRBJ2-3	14	CASSLSGGTDTQYF
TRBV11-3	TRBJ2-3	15	CASSLTGDGTDTQYF
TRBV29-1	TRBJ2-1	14	CSVETGFIYNEQFF
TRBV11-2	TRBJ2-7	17	CASSLDSPLAGAYEQYF
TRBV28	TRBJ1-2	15	CASSRPGVANYGYTF
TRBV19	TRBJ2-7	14	CASSIGRAGGEQYF
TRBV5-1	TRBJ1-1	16	CASSPGGARSNTEAFF
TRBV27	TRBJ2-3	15	CASSPNRGETDTQYF
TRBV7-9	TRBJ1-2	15	CASRGQEGANYGYTF
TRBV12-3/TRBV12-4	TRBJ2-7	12	CASSLGELEQYF
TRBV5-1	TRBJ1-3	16	CASTSGTGVSGNTIYF
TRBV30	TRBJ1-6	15	CAWSVLSGSNSPLHF
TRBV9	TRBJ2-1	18	CASSISTATYGSYNEQFF
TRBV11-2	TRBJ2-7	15	CASSLGQGAGGEQYF